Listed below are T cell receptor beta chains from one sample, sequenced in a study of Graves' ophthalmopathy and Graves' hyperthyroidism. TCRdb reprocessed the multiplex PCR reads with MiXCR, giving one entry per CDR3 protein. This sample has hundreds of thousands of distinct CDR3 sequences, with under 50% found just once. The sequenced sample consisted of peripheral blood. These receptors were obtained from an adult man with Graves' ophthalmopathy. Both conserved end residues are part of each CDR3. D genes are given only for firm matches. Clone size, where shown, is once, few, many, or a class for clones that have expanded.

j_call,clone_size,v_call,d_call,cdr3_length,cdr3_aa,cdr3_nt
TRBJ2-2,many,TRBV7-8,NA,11,CASSFTGELFF,TGTGCCAGCAGCTTCACCGGGGAGCTGTTTTTT
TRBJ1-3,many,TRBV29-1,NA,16,CSVLSPDGRAGNTIYF,TGCAGCGTCCTGAGCCCGGACGGGCGAGCTGGAAACACCATATATTTT
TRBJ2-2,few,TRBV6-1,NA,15,CASSEALTATGELFF,TGTGCCAGCAGTGAAGCGCTGACGGCCACCGGGGAGCTGTTTTTT
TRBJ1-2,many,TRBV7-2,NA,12,CASSRVGYGYTF,TGTGCCAGCAGCCGGGTCGGCTATGGCTACACCTTC
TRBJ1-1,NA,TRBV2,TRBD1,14,CASSPGTGHTEAFF,TGTGCCAGCTCTCCCGGGACAGGTCACACTGAAGCTTTCTTT
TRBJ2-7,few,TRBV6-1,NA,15,CASSSAGSEAYEQYF,TGTGCCAGCAGTTCCGCTGGCTCGGAGGCCTACGAGCAGTACTTC
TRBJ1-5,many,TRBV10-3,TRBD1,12,CASSYSKGQKVF,TGTGCCAGCAGTTACTCGAAGGGACAGAAGGTTTTT
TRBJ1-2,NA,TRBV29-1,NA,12,CSVEDIAGGYTF,TGCAGCGTTGAAGATATAGCGGGAGGCTACACCTTC
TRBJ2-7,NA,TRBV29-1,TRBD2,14,CSVKAGGRYNEQYF,TGCAGCGTCAAAGCGGGGGGGCGCTACAATGAGCAGTACTTC
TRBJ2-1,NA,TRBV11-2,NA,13,CASSFTSYNEQFF,TGTGCCAGCAGCTTCACTAGTTACAATGAGCAGTTCTTC
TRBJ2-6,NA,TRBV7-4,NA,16,CASLAAGASGANVLTF,TGTGCCAGCTTGGCGGCAGGGGCTTCTGGGGCCAACGTCCTGACTTTC
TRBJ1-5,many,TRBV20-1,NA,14,CSAREAGAGQPQHF,TGCAGTGCTAGAGAAGCAGGGGCGGGACAGCCCCAGCATTTT
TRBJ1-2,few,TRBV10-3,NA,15,CASSDTFGRDYGYTF,TGTGCCAGCAGTGACACCTTCGGCAGGGACTATGGCTACACCTTC
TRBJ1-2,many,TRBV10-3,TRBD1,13,CAMARGPGYGYTF,TGTGCCATGGCAAGGGGGCCCGGCTATGGCTACACCTTC
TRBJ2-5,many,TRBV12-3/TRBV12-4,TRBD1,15,CASSHDRGGTETQYF,TGTGCCAGCAGTCACGACAGGGGAGGCACAGAGACCCAGTACTTC
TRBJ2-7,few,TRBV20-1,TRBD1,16,CSARDGGKGARNEQYF,TGCAGTGCTAGAGATGGGGGAAAGGGGGCTAGGAACGAGCAGTACTTC
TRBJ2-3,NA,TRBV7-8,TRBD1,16,CASSLVLGRGRDTQYF,TGTGCCAGCAGCTTAGTTCTGGGCAGGGGGCGTGATACGCAGTATTTT
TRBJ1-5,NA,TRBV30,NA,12,CAWSPGNQPQHF,TGTGCCTGGAGTCCGGGCAATCAGCCCCAGCATTTT
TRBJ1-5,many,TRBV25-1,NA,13,CASSEVGNQPQHF,TGTGCCAGCAGTGAGGTCGGCAATCAGCCCCAGCATTTT
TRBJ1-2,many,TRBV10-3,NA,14,CAISAAGKSGGYTF,TGTGCCATCAGTGCGGCAGGGAAATCAGGCGGCTACACCTTC
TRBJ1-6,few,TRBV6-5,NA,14,CASSLLGGHSPLHF,TGTGCCAGCAGTTTACTTGGCGGGCATTCACCCCTCCACTTT
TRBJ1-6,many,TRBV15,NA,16,CATSPWGSSYNSPLHF,TGTGCCACCAGCCCCTGGGGGAGCTCCTATAATTCACCCCTCCACTTT
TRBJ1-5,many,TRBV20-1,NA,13,CSARDGGSQPQHF,TGCAGTGCTAGAGATGGTGGATCTCAGCCCCAGCATTTT
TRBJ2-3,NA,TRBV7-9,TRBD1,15,CASSSLGQGQDTQYF,TGTGCCAGCAGCTCCCTAGGACAGGGACAAGATACGCAGTATTTT
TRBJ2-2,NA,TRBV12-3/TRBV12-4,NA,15,CASSLGSKYTGELFF,TGTGCCAGCAGTCTAGGCAGTAAATACACCGGGGAGCTGTTTTTT
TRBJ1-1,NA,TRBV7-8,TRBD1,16,CASSVGTGFFGTEAFF,TGTGCCAGCAGCGTGGGGACAGGGTTCTTTGGCACTGAAGCTTTCTTT
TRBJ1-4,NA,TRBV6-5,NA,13,CASSLRDNEKLFF,TGTGCCAGCAGTTTACGGGACAATGAAAAACTGTTTTTT
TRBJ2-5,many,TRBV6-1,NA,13,CASSDGPQATQYF,TGTGCCAGCAGTGACGGGCCCCAGGCGACCCAGTACTTC
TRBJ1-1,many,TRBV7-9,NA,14,CASSLTDMNTEAFF,TGTGCCAGCAGCTTAACAGACATGAACACTGAAGCTTTCTTT
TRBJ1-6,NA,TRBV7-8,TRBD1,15,CASSLGQTNNSPLHF,TGTGCCAGCAGCCTGGGACAGACCAATAATTCACCCCTCCACTTT
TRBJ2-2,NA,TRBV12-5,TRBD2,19,CASGLAGLAGGANTGELFF,TGTGCTAGTGGTTTGGCCGGACTAGCGGGAGGCGCGAACACCGGGGAGCTGTTTTTT
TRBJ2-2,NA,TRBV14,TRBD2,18,CASSQDPSGRAWDGELFF,TGTGCCAGCAGCCAAGATCCCAGCGGGAGGGCCTGGGACGGGGAGCTGTTTTTT
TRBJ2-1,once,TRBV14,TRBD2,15,CASSLRSAGGYEQFF,TGTGCCAGCAGCCTCCGGTCGGCGGGAGGTTATGAGCAGTTCTTC
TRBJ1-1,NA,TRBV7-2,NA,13,CASSSSAGERAFF,TGTGCCAGCAGCTCTAGCGCAGGGGAGAGAGCTTTCTTT
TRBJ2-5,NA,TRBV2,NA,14,CASRGGGGVETQYF,TGTGCGAGCAGGGGCGGGGGAGGCGTAGAGACCCAGTACTTC
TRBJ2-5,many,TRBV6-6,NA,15,CASTNGRTGSETQYF,TGTGCCAGCACTAACGGGCGTACAGGGTCAGAGACCCAGTACTTC
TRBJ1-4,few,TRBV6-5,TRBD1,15,CASSYSIRGNEKLFF,TGTGCCAGCAGTTACTCGATCAGGGGGAATGAAAAACTGTTTTTT
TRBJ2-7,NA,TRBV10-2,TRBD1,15,CASSPRTGGAYEQYF,TGTGCCAGCTCACCACGGACAGGGGGGGCCTACGAGCAGTACTTC
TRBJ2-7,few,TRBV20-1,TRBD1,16,CSAELTGGASTYEQYF,TGCAGTGCCGAATTGACAGGGGGCGCGTCGACCTACGAGCAGTACTTC
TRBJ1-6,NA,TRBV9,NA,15,CASSQGSRGDSPLHF,TGTGCCAGCAGCCAGGGATCCCGGGGTGATTCACCCCTCCACTTT
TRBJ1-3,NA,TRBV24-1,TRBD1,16,CATSARGQGSGNTIYF,TGTGCCACCAGTGCCCGGGGACAGGGCTCTGGAAACACCATATATTTT
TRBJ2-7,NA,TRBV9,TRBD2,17,CASSVGTSGGAFYEQYF,TGTGCCAGCAGCGTAGGGACTAGCGGGGGGGCATTCTACGAGCAGTACTTC
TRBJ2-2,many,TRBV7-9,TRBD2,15,CASSFSGDNTGELFF,TGTGCCAGCAGCTTTAGCGGGGATAACACCGGGGAGCTGTTTTTT
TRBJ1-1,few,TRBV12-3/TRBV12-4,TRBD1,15,CASSLGDNRGQKAFF,TGTGCCAGCAGCTTAGGGGACAACAGGGGGCAGAAAGCTTTCTTT
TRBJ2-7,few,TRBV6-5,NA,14,CASTSPGSSYEQYF,TGTGCCAGCACGAGTCCAGGGAGCTCCTACGAGCAGTACTTC